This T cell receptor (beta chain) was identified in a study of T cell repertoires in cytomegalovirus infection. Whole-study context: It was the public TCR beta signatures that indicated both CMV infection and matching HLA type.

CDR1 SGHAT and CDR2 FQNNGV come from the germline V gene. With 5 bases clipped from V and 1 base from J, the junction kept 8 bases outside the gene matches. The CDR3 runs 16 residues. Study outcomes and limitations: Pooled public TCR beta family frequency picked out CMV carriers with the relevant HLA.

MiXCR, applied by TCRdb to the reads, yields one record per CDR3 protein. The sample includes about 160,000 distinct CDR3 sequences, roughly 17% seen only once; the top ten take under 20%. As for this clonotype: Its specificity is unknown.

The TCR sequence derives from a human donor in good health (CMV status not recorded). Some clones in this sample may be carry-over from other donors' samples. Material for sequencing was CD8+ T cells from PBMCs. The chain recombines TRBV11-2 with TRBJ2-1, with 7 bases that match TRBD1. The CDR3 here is CASSKGGLESYNEQFF. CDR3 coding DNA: TGTGCCAGCAGCAAAGGGGGCCTTGAATCCTACAATGAGCAGTTCTTC.